These 9 T cell receptor beta chains were all obtained from the same sample, sequenced in a study of PD-L1 blockade in urothelial cancer. Noted time point: pretreatment peripheral blood. TCRdb's copy holds only in-frame clones and misses some; the assay was immunoSEQ multiplex PCR. The sample records approximately 90,000 clones, nearly 90% being singletons. The input for sequencing was PBMCs, taken around atezolizumab (anti-PD-L1) treatment. The receptors were sampled from a man in his 60s with urothelial cancer.

This clone was recorded only once. The CDR3 protein is CASSPTTVNTEAFF. CDR3 coding DNA: TGTGCCAGCAGCCCTACGACAGTGAACACTGAAGCTTTCTTT. The rearrangement uses TRBV5-6 and TRBJ1-1; weak D call: TRBD1 (5 bases). V lost 4 bases, J lost 0 bases, and 10 bases lay in between. The germline V gene encodes CDR1 SGHDT and CDR2 YYEEEE. The CDR3 contains 14 residues.

The V call is TRBV4-2, the J call TRBJ2-3; D perhaps matches TRBD2 (6 bases). V shed 5 bases and J shed 3 bases, with 15 bases lying between them. Germline V CDR1 and CDR2: LGHNA, YNFKEQ. This CDR3 is built from 15 residues. The CDR3 here is CASSLRDSRTDTQYF. The CDR3 DNA reads TGTGCCAGCAGCTTACGGGACTCTCGGACAGATACGCAGTATTTT.

Details on this clone: A junction end diverges from the germline sequence, so it may reflect a read error. The chain combines TRBV7-2 with TRBJ2-1, with 8 positions matching TRBD2. This CDR3 region has 13 residues. The germline V gene has CDR1 SGHTA and CDR2 FQGNSA. DNA of the CDR3: TGTGCCAGCAGCTTACTTGAGACTAGCGAGCAGCTCTTC. It translates to CASSLLETSEQLF.

The rearrangement links TRBV6-4 to TRBJ1-2; D uncertain. CDR3 length: 12 residues. Trimming removed 9 bases at V and 8 bases at J, with 16 bases between. Germline assignment: CDR1 MRHNA and CDR2 SNTAGT. CDR3 DNA: TGTGCCAGTACATTCAGGCTGTTGGGCTACACCTTC. This sequence encodes CASTFRLLGYTF.

The rearrangement links TRBV18 to TRBJ2-3; perhaps TRBD1 as D (5 bases). The V end was cut by 1 base, the J end by 5 bases, with 7 bases between. This CDR3 comprises 13 residues. Germline V gene sequence: CDR1 KGHSH, CDR2 LQKENI. This CDR3 reads CASSPQGLDTQYF. CDR3 sequence (DNA): TGTGCCAGCTCACCACAGGGGTTAGATACGCAGTATTTT.

The chain couples TRBV5-4 to TRBJ2-5; 7 bases are a match to TRBD2. Germline CDR1 reads SGHNT; CDR2 reads YYREEE (reference sequence). The CDR3 extends over 14 amino acids. The V segment lost 6 bases and the J segment 2 bases; nucleotides outside the gene matches: 7. This chain's CDR3 is CASNSRGEQETQYF. The CDR3 DNA reads TGTGCCAGCAACTCCCGGGGGGAACAAGAGACCCAGTACTTC.

This chain connects TRBV7-2 to TRBJ2-1; D gene unclear. CDR3 size: 12 residues. V gave up 3 bases and J gave up 4 bases, with 4 bases separating them. Germline CDR1 is SGHTA and CDR2 is FQGNSA. CDR3 in DNA: TGTGCCAGCAGCTTCGGGTACAATGAGCAGTTCTTC. Translating gives CASSFGYNEQFF.

This chain connects TRBV7-8 to TRBJ2-3; 8 nucleotides align to TRBD1. CDR3 length: 16 residues. The ends lost 8 bases at V and 3 bases at J; junction bases unmatched: 13. The germline V gene has CDR1 SGHVS and CDR2 FQNEAQ. The CDR3 reads CASRLLQGAGTDTQYF. The DNA for the CDR3 is TGTGCCAGCCGACTACTCCAGGGGGCTGGGACAGATACGCAGTATTTT.

V is TRBV9 and J is TRBJ2-2; 9 nucleotides line up with TRBD1. V trimming: 9 bases; J trimming: 3 bases; junction bases outside the gene matches: 6. The CDR3 is made up of 14 amino acids. Germline values: CDR1 SGDLS, CDR2 YYNGEE. Written as DNA, the CDR3 is TGTGCCACGCAACAGGGGGCCGACACCGGGGAGCTGTTTTTT. Residues: CATQQGADTGELFF.